This T cell receptor (beta chain) is from a study of T cell changes during pregnancy in multiple sclerosis. The CDR3 contains 13 residues. CDR1 is SGHDT, CDR2 YYEEEE, per germline. The trim removed 4 bases at V and 5 bases at J, leaving 3 bases unmatched. Using immunoSEQ multiplex PCR, the repertoire was profiled, and TCRdb retains in-frame clones only, with some absent. The sample contains some 38,000 clones, around 90% of which appear only once. The genes are TRBV5-6 and TRBJ1-5, with 7 bases lining up with TRBD1. This TCR came from a female donor in good health, enrolled as a control in a pregnancy study. Sequenced here: CD4+ T cells from peripheral blood mononuclear cells, sampled after pregnancy. The CDR3, as DNA: TGTGCCAGCAGCATCGACAGGGATCAGCCCCAGCATTTT. This sequence encodes CASSIDRDQPQHF.